This T cell receptor (beta chain) is drawn from a study of human T cells and chemical hapten exposure. Study overall: Sensitization applied 2% DPC to around 2 cm by around 2 cm of upper inner arm skin.

The time point was: pre-sensitization, week 0. Regarding treatment: therapeutic diphenylcyclopropenone sensitization with weekly scalp DPC. Extraction of total RNA was performed on unfractionated whole blood. Those who donated were patients with alopecia, 18 to 70 years of age, and suitable for DPC. The CDR3 extends over 13 amino acids. V was clipped by 4 bases and J by 2 bases, with 9 bases between them. Germline CDR1 reads ENHRY; CDR2 reads SYGVKD. Authors' analysis steps: TCR counts had a median of about 99,000 per sample and spanned 23,224 to 690,600. MiXCR, applied by TCRdb to the RACE reads, yields one record per CDR3 protein. TCRdb, not the original authors, processed these V and J calls. Of some 49,000 distinct CDR3 sequences detected, about 9.6% appear once; the ten largest clones hold about 9.6%.

The sequence was collected from a woman in her thirties with alopecia areata. Some clones in this sample may be carry-over from other donors' samples. Sequenced material: whole blood, taken in connection with sensitization to the hapten diphenylcyclopropenone (DPC). The chain is built from TRBV10-3 and TRBJ2-7, with no clear D. Here the CDR3 DNA reads TGTGCCATCAGTGGGACGGAGACCTACGAGCAGTACTTC. Translated, it gives CAISGTETYEQYF.